Each of the 30 T cell receptor beta chains below was sequenced from the same sample in a study of blood T cell repertoires in COVID-19. Produced via immunoSEQ multiplex PCR; TCRdb's table is partial and in-frame only. The sample lists 100,000 to 150,000 clones, roughly 90% seen once, with approximately 2% in the top ten. The sample was peripheral blood. The receptors derive from a middle-aged man with COVID-19, enrolled during active disease.

The table lists this clone with a few counts. The chain has TRBV14 and TRBJ1-1; a possible D gene is TRBD1 (6 bases). Trimming shortened V by 3 bases and J by 11 bases, and 19 bases separated the two germline ends. From germline, CDR1 is SGHDN and CDR2 FVKESK. The CDR3 has 14 amino acids. The CDR3 bases are TGTGCCAGCAGCCATGCCCAGGGCAGGGGTGGGGCTTTCTTT. It translates to CASSHAQGRGGAFF.

CDR3: CASSLAWDSSYNEQFF. DNA for the CDR3: TGTGCCAGCAGCTTAGCATGGGACAGCTCCTACAATGAGCAGTTCTTC. The V call is TRBV7-2, the J call TRBJ2-1; 7 bases map to TRBD1. Trimming removed 0 bases from V and 0 bases from J; junction bases left unmatched: 2. The CDR3 is made up of 16 amino acids. Germline lookup yields CDR1 SGHTA and CDR2 FQGNSA.

The chain recombines TRBV9 with TRBJ2-1; 8 bases line up with TRBD2. V lost 4 bases and J lost 7; bases outside the gene matches: 10. Germline CDR1 is SGDLS and CDR2 is YYNGEE. There are 15 residues in the CDR3. This CDR3 reads CASSPSGRGANEQFF. CDR3 DNA: TGTGCCAGCAGCCCCAGTGGGCGGGGGGCAAATGAGCAGTTCTTC.

The rearrangement joins TRBV7-8 to TRBJ2-7, with D perhaps TRBD1 (6 bases). Germline CDR1 SGHVS, CDR2 FQNEAQ. This CDR3 is 13 amino acids long. The V end lost 5 bases, the J end lost 3 bases, and 11 bases lay between the germline ends. The CDR3 is CASSRDNVYEQYF. Written as DNA, the CDR3 is TGTGCCAGCAGCCGGGACAACGTCTACGAGCAGTACTTC. The full variable domain, in which reference TRBV7-8 and TRBJ2-7 provide the parts outside the CDR3, is GAGVSQSPRYKVAKRGQDVALRCDPISGHVSLFWYQQALGQGPEFLTYFQNEAQLDKSGLPSDRFFAERPEGSVSTLKIQRTQQEDSAVYLCASSRDNVYEQYFGPGTRLTVT.

This sequence joins TRBV18 and TRBJ2-7; D remains ambiguous. Germline CDR1 KGHSH, CDR2 LQKENI. Trimming removed 3 bases at V and 2 bases at J, with 8 bases between. There are 13 residues in the CDR3. CDR3 sequence (DNA): TGTGCCAGCTCACCCGGGTTGACCTACGAGCAGTACGTC. Its translation: CASSPGLTYEQYV.

The chain links TRBV10-3 to TRBJ2-7; D unresolved. The V end lost 3 bases, the J end lost 3 bases, and 18 bases lay between the germline ends. CDR1 and CDR2 from the germline V gene are ENHRY and SYGVKD. This CDR3 comprises 16 residues. The CDR3 bases are TGTGCCATCAGTGATAGAGCCGGCAGGAACTTCTACGAGCAGTACGTC. This translates into CAISDRAGRNFYEQYV.

This clone was recorded only once. The chain has TRBV19 and TRBJ2-7; perhaps TRBD2 as D (6 bases). V was shortened by 5 bases and J by 2 bases, with 16 bases between the two germline ends. The length of the CDR3 is 15 residues. Germline V lookup: CDR1 LNHDA, CDR2 SQIVND (reference sequence). CDR3 sequence reads: CASSPGWRAAYEQYF. CDR3 DNA sequence: TGTGCCAGTAGTCCGGGCTGGAGGGCAGCCTACGAGCAGTACTTC. The full variable domain, its missing parts supplied by reference TRBV19 and TRBJ2-7, is DGGITQSPKYLFRKEGQNVTLSCEQNLNHDAMYWYRQDPGQGLRLIYYSQIVNDFQKGDIAEGYSVSREKKESFPLTVTSAQKNPTAFYLCASSPGWRAAYEQYFGPGTRLTVT.

The chain carries TRBV11-2 and TRBJ2-5; a possible D gene is TRBD2 (6 bases). V lost 5 bases to trimming and J lost 2 bases, with 9 bases between them. The CDR3 consists of 13 residues. In germline, CDR1 is SGHAT, CDR2 FQNNGV. In DNA form, the CDR3 reads TGTGCCAGCAGCGCGGGACTTCAAGAGACCCAGTACTTC. It is translated as CASSAGLQETQYF.

The rearrangement links TRBV6-4 to TRBJ2-3; D is unresolved. V shed 0 bases and J shed 6 bases, with 10 bases lying between them. This CDR3 comprises 14 residues. From germline, CDR1 is MRHNA and CDR2 SNTAGT. The CDR3 loop reads CASSDSPVLDTQYF. CDR3 DNA sequence: TGTGCCAGCAGTGACTCCCCCGTTTTGGATACGCAGTATTTT.

The rearrangement joins TRBV4-2 to TRBJ2-3, with 8 bases lining up with TRBD2. CDR1 is LGHNA, CDR2 YNFKEQ, per germline. This CDR3 contains 15 residues. J lost 1 base, V lost 3 bases, and 3 bases had no gene match. The CDR3 DNA follows: TGTGCCAGCAGCCAGGCGACTAGCGGCACAGATACGCAGTATTTT. This codes for CASSQATSGTDTQYF.

The chain employs TRBV2 and TRBJ2-7; 9 bases align to TRBD1. Germline values: CDR1 SNHLY, CDR2 FYNNEI. This CDR3 has 13 amino acids. V lost 7 bases to trimming and J lost 5 bases; unmatched junction nucleotides: 6. CDR3 in amino acids: CASMGTGRNEQYV. For the CDR3, the DNA is TGTGCCAGCATGGGGACAGGGAGGAACGAGCAGTACGTC.

This chain's CDR3 is CASRRLAGGVTDTQYF. The DNA of the CDR3 is TGTGCCAGCAGACGATTAGCGGGAGGGGTTACAGATACGCAGTATTTT. The chain links TRBV27 to TRBJ2-3; the match to TRBD2 covers 11 bases. Per the germline V gene, CDR1 is MNHEY and CDR2 is SMNVEV (reference sequence). The V segment lost 6 bases and the J segment 3 bases; nucleotides outside the gene matches: 8. The CDR3 extends over 16 amino acids.

This chain joins TRBV5-6 and TRBJ2-7; 12 bases are shared with TRBD2. The CDR3 has 17 amino acids. The V and J ends lost 5 bases and 0 bases, in that order; junction bases with no gene match: 9. The V gene's germline CDR1 is SGHDT and CDR2 YYEEEE. CDR3 DNA sequence: TGTGCCAGCAGTCATACCGGGACTAGCGGGCCCTCCTACGAGCAGTACTTC. Translated: CASSHTGTSGPSYEQYF.

The chain uses TRBV6-4 and TRBJ2-1; 7 bases match TRBD2. CDR1 and CDR2 from the germline V gene are MRHNA and SNTAGT. This CDR3 comprises 13 residues. V was pared by 4 bases and J by 9 bases, with 6 bases of the junction left unmatched. The CDR3, as DNA: TGTGCCAGCAGTGGACAATGGGGGGGTGAGCAGTTCTTC. This translates into CASSGQWGGEQFF.

The chain joins TRBV19 to TRBJ2-7, with 7 bases matching TRBD1. The CDR3 is made up of 14 amino acids. Per the germline V gene, CDR1 is LNHDA and CDR2 is SQIVND (reference sequence). With 4 bases clipped from V and 3 bases from J, the junction kept 6 bases outside the gene matches. CDR3 in DNA: TGTGCCAGTAGTACCGACAGGGTAAGCTACGAGCAGTACTTC. Translated: CASSTDRVSYEQYF.

J is TRBJ1-3 and V is TRBV11-2, with D perhaps TRBD1 (5 bases). The CDR3 extends over 15 amino acids. CDR1 and CDR2 (germline): SGHAT, FQNNGV. The V end was cut by 5 bases, the J end by 2 bases, with 13 bases between. The CDR3 loop is CASSRVGVAGNTIYF. The CDR3 DNA reads as TGTGCCAGCAGCCGCGTAGGGGTTGCTGGAAACACCATATATTTT.

The chain joins TRBV24-1 to TRBJ2-7, with 8 bases lining up with TRBD1. J gave up 7 bases and V 6 bases, and 10 bases lay outside the gene matches. Germline V gene data show CDR1 as KGHDR and CDR2 as SFDVKD. This CDR3 is 14 amino acids long. The CDR3 nucleotides read TGTGCCACCAGTCCCTCGGACAGGGTATGGGAGCAGTACTTC. Translation gives CATSPSDRVWEQYF.

CDR3 in DNA: TGTGCCATCAGTGACGGCGGGACCAACATTCAGTACTTC. Translation: CAISDGGTNIQYF. V gene TRBV10-3 combines with J gene TRBJ2-4; D might be TRBD2 (6 bases). The CDR3 is 13 residues long. Germline assignment: CDR1 ENHRY and CDR2 SYGVKD. Trimming cost V 3 bases and J 7 bases, with 10 bases left between them.

This clone was counted once. The V and J genes are TRBV27 and TRBJ2-1, with TRBD2 matching 7 bases. The V segment lost 2 bases and the J segment 10 bases; nucleotides outside the gene matches: 14. There are 16 residues in the CDR3. Germline V lookup: CDR1 MNHEY, CDR2 SMNVEV (reference sequence). CDR3 coding DNA: TGTGCCAGCAGTTTAAGGGTCCCGCGGGCGGGAGACGAGCAGTTCTTC. Translating gives CASSLRVPRAGDEQFF.

The V call is TRBV19, the J call TRBJ2-3; TRBD2 aligns across 10 bases. V lost 5 bases and J lost 0; bases outside the gene matches: 2. The germline V gene has CDR1 LNHDA and CDR2 SQIVND (reference sequence). The CDR3 covers 15 residues. The CDR3 protein is CASSGTSVSTDTQYF. The CDR3 DNA reads as TGTGCCAGTAGTGGGACTAGCGTGAGCACAGATACGCAGTATTTT. Complete variable domain (other parts from reference TRBV19 and TRBJ2-3): DGGITQSPKYLFRKEGQNVTLSCEQNLNHDAMYWYRQDPGQGLRLIYYSQIVNDFQKGDIAEGYSVSREKKESFPLTVTSAQKNPTAFYLCASSGTSVSTDTQYFGPGTRLTVL.

This chain links TRBV5-1 with TRBJ2-3, with D perhaps matching TRBD2 (6 bases). Germline assignment: CDR1 SGHRS and CDR2 YFSETQ. The CDR3 has 14 residues. The germline V and J ends were trimmed by 1 base and 2 bases, with 8 bases remaining between them. The CDR3 DNA follows: TGCGCCAGCAGCTTGTGGGAGGCCACAGATACGCAGTATTTT. It encodes CASSLWEATDTQYF.

The chain joins TRBV7-9 to TRBJ1-1, with TRBD1 identical over 9 bases. This CDR3 has 13 residues. V shed 5 bases, J shed 5 bases, and the junction held 3 bases outside the gene matches. Germline V gene data show CDR1 as SEHNR and CDR2 as FQNEAQ (reference sequence). This CDR3 is CASSQDRGTEAFF. CDR3 sequence (DNA): TGTGCCAGCAGCCAAGACAGGGGGACTGAAGCTTTCTTT.

The chain joins TRBV7-9 to TRBJ1-4; TRBD1 agrees at 7 bases. CDR3 length equals 17 residues. J was trimmed by 1 base and V by 2 bases; bases with no gene match: 7. Per germline, CDR1 SEHNR and CDR2 FQNEAQ (reference sequence). In DNA, the CDR3 is TGTGCCAGCAGCTTACACAGGGGTGGGGGAACTAATGAAAAACTGTTTTTT. Residues: CASSLHRGGGTNEKLFF.

The chain is built from TRBV6-1 and TRBJ2-7; 7 bases agree with TRBD1. The ends lost 1 base at V and 9 bases at J; junction bases unmatched: 3. CDR1 and CDR2 from the germline V gene are MNHNS and SASEGT. This CDR3 has 12 residues. CDR3 in DNA: TGTGCCAGCAGTGAAGAGGGGGCTAGGCAGTACTTC. Amino acids: CASSEEGARQYF.

CDR3: CASSPQAGRYPYEQYF. The CDR3 region has the DNA TGTGCCAGCAGCCCGCAAGCGGGTAGGTACCCCTACGAGCAGTACTTC. The chain has TRBV7-2 and TRBJ2-7, with TRBD2 as a possible D gene (6 bases). Germline V gene sequence: CDR1 SGHTA, CDR2 FQGNSA. This CDR3 has 16 amino acids. The ends were cut back, 5 bases at V and 2 bases at J, with 19 bases in the middle.

The rearrangement joins TRBV7-9 to TRBJ2-7, with 7 bases fitting TRBD1. The V gene's germline CDR1 is SEHNR and CDR2 FQNEAQ (reference sequence). This CDR3 region has 14 residues. J gave up 1 base and V 0 bases, and 0 bases lay outside the gene matches. CDR3 sequence: CASSLAGQSYEQYV. CDR3 nucleotides: TGTGCCAGCAGCTTAGCGGGACAGTCCTACGAGCAGTACGTC.

J is TRBJ1-5 and V is TRBV6-2 or TRBV6-3; D is undetermined. Germline lookup yields CDR1 MNHEY and CDR2 SVGEGT. V shed 6 bases and J shed 4 bases, with 7 bases lying between them. The CDR3 loop spans 12 amino acids. CDR3 bases: TGTGCCAGCAGCCCCGGGAATCAGCCCCAGCATTTT. Protein sequence: CASSPGNQPQHF.

This chain joins TRBV4-1 and TRBJ1-2; 11 positions agree with TRBD1. Unmatched junction bases numbered 7, after V lost 1 base and J lost 6 bases. Germline-derived CDR1 and CDR2 are MGHRA and YSYEKL. CDR3 length equals 16 residues. Here the CDR3 DNA reads TGCGCCAGCAGCCAAGGGACAGGGGGCTACGCTGATGGCTACACCTTC. It yields the protein CASSQGTGGYADGYTF.

This chain uses TRBV19 with TRBJ2-1, with 7 bases lining up with TRBD1. Germline V gene sequence: CDR1 LNHDA, CDR2 SQIVND (reference sequence). Losses at the gene ends were 10 bases for V and 6 bases for J; bases not matched to a gene: 9. This CDR3 has 13 amino acids. This CDR3 reads CATLSGTVNEQFF. In DNA, the CDR3 is TGTGCCACGTTATCCGGGACAGTCAATGAGCAGTTCTTC.

This chain links TRBV7-2 with TRBJ2-4, with 10 nucleotides matching TRBD1. The CDR3 runs 14 residues. Germline trimming cut 5 bases from V and 7 bases from J; bases unmatched to any gene: 5. Germline loops: CDR1 SGHTA, CDR2 FQGNSA. CDR3 DNA sequence: TGTGCCAGCAGCCCCCGGGACAGGGGCAACATTCAGTACTTC. Amino acids: CASSPRDRGNIQYF.